The 5 T cell receptor beta chains below come from one sample, sequenced in a study of technical replicates of blood from several donors. Only in-frame clones appear in the TCRdb table, and some are missing; sequencing was by immunoSEQ multiplex PCR. In the table there are approximately 73,000 clones, roughly 96% of which are singletons. The sequenced sample consisted of T cells isolated from PBMCs. Receptors were obtained from a human donor in good health.

This sequence joins TRBV10-1 and TRBJ1-1, with unresolved D. This CDR3 region has 15 residues. V dropped 5 bases and J dropped 2 bases, with 15 bases sitting between them. Looked up from germline, CDR1 is WNHNN and CDR2 is SYGVQD (reference sequence). As DNA, the CDR3 is TGCGCCAGCAGTCCTAGCCCAGCCGTAAACACTGAAGCTTTCTTT. It codes for CASSPSPAVNTEAFF.

V is TRBV7-2 and J is TRBJ2-1, with D perhaps matching TRBD2 (6 bases). The CDR3 sequence is 13 residues long. V was clipped by 7 bases and J by 6 bases, with 13 bases between them. Germline CDR1 reads SGHTA; CDR2 reads FQGNSA. CDR3 coding DNA: TGTGCCAGCATATTTGGGGGAGGCAATGAGCAGTTCTTC. It encodes CASIFGGGNEQFF. Full variable domain (remainder filled in from reference TRBV7-2 and TRBJ2-1): GAGVSQSPSNKVTEKGKDVELRCDPISGHTALYWYRQSLGQGLEFLIYFQGNSAPDKSGLPSDRFSAERTGGSVSTLTIQRTQQEDSAVYLCASIFGGGNEQFFGPGTRLTVL.

The chain links TRBV25-1 to TRBJ2-7, with D possibly being TRBD1 (5 bases). CDR1 and CDR2 from the germline V gene are MGHDK and SYGVNS. The CDR3 consists of 13 residues. V lost 8 bases, J lost 3 bases, and 14 bases lay in between. CDR3 sequence: CASAQVGFYEQYF. The CDR3 DNA reads as TGTGCCAGCGCACAGGTGGGGTTCTACGAGCAGTACTTC.

V usage is TRBV6-1 and J usage is TRBJ1-3, with TRBD1 matching 9 bases. The J segment lost 3 bases and the V segment lost 3 bases, leaving 3 bases of the junction unmatched. Germline loops: CDR1 MNHNS, CDR2 SASEGT. The CDR3 length is 15 residues. The CDR3 DNA is TGTGCCAGCAGTGAGTGGACAGGGGTTGGAAACACCATATATTTT. It specifies CASSEWTGVGNTIYF.

This clone was detected only once. The chain couples TRBV6-1 to TRBJ2-7, with 8 bases that match TRBD1. The CDR3 consists of 13 residues. From germline, CDR1 is MNHNS and CDR2 SASEGT. V was pared by 4 bases and J by 7 bases, with 6 bases of the junction left unmatched. The chain's CDR3 is CASSGTGRREQYF. In DNA, the CDR3 is TGTGCCAGCAGTGGGACAGGGAGAAGGGAGCAGTACTTC.